Presented here are 15 T cell receptor beta chains from one specimen sequenced in a study of memory CD4+ T cells and cytomegalovirus serostatus. Sequenced by immunoSEQ multiplex PCR; TCRdb stores in-frame clones only, minus some. Of approximately 74,000 clones in the sample, around 76% are singletons; the top ten hold around 4.3%. Single viable CD3+CD4+CD8-CD45RO+ cells were sorted as the memory CD4+ T cells. Sequenced: memory CD4+ T cells from blood. The source is an adult in good health and CMV-seropositive.

V is TRBV25-1 and J is TRBJ2-5; 10 bases line up with TRBD1. Germline values: CDR1 MGHDK, CDR2 SYGVNS. The CDR3 runs 13 residues. J gave up 4 bases and V 9 bases, and 5 bases lay outside the gene matches. The CDR3 loop reads CASRQGAGETQYF. The CDR3 nucleotides read TGTGCCAGTAGACAGGGGGCCGGAGAGACCCAGTACTTC.

The genes are TRBV5-1 and TRBJ2-3; a weak D match, TRBD1 (5 bases). The germline V gene encodes CDR1 SGHRS and CDR2 YFSETQ. V dropped 0 bases and J dropped 6 bases, with 5 bases sitting between them. CDR3 length equals 12 residues. The CDR3, as DNA: TGCGCCAGCAGCTTGGACAGGGATACGCAGTATTTT. This encodes CASSLDRDTQYF.

The CDR3 sequence is CASSSQSTYQETQYF. CDR3 in DNA: TGTGCCAGCAGCTCGCAGAGCACGTACCAAGAGACCCAGTACTTC. V and J are TRBV11-1 and TRBJ2-5; D gene ambiguous. V was trimmed by 4 bases and J by 0 bases, leaving 12 bases between them. Germline-derived CDR1 and CDR2 are SGHAT and FQDESV (reference sequence). The CDR3 sequence is 15 residues long.

The rearrangement uses TRBV7-9 and TRBJ1-3; no clear D gene. V was clipped by 2 bases and J by 0 bases, with 11 bases between them. CDR3 length: 16 residues. The germline V gene encodes CDR1 SEHNR and CDR2 FQNEAQ (reference sequence). This CDR3 reads CASSLLRGTSGNTIYF. The CDR3 DNA reads TGTGCCAGCAGCTTACTTAGAGGCACCTCTGGAAACACCATATATTTT.

The rearrangement links TRBV4-2 to TRBJ1-1, with D tentatively TRBD1 (5 bases). V dropped 1 base and J dropped 2 bases, with 14 bases sitting between them. Germline lookup yields CDR1 LGHNA and CDR2 YNFKEQ. This CDR3 spans 16 amino acids. CDR3 coding DNA: TGTGCCAGCAGCCAAGGTAAAGGGGCGGGTAACACTGAAGCTTTCTTT. This encodes CASSQGKGAGNTEAFF.

The chain recombines TRBV7-6 with TRBJ1-4; possible D gene TRBD1, 6 bases. Germline CDR1 is SGHVS and CDR2 is FNYEAQ. The V end lost 1 base, the J end lost 8 bases, and 11 bases lay between the germline ends. The CDR3 runs 14 residues. CDR3 sequence reads: CASSLGGGDEKLFF. CDR3 nucleotide sequence: TGTGCCAGCAGCTTAGGAGGGGGAGACGAAAAACTGTTTTTT.

The V gene is TRBV7-8, the J gene TRBJ1-4, with 7 bases aligning to TRBD1. The V gene end was trimmed by 3 bases and the J gene end by 7 bases; junction bases not matched to a gene: 5. The CDR3 is made up of 14 amino acids. CDR1 is SGHVS and CDR2 is FQNEAQ in the germline V gene. The CDR3 coding sequence is TGTGCCAGCAGCTTGAGGGGGCTGGGTGAAAAACTGTTTTTT. This codes for CASSLRGLGEKLFF. The complete variable domain, with remaining parts taken from reference TRBV7-8 and TRBJ1-4, reads GAGVSQSPRYKVAKRGQDVALRCDPISGHVSLFWYQQALGQGPEFLTYFQNEAQLDKSGLPSDRFFAERPEGSVSTLKIQRTQQEDSAVYLCASSLRGLGEKLFFGSGTQLSVL.

This clone showed up many times. The chain has TRBV19 and TRBJ1-4; D may be TRBD1 (5 bases). The germline V gene encodes CDR1 LNHDA and CDR2 SQIVND (reference sequence). This CDR3 spans 14 amino acids. V was shortened by 6 bases and J by 4 bases, with 12 bases between the two germline ends. The CDR3 reads CASRGRDGNEKLFF. The CDR3 DNA is TGTGCCAGTAGGGGAAGGGACGGTAATGAAAAACTGTTTTTT.

This clone has just a few counts. The chain links TRBV2 to TRBJ2-2; the match to TRBD2 covers 11 bases. CDR3 size: 15 residues. V lost 3 bases, J lost 6 bases, and 3 bases stayed unmatched. Germline V gene lookup returns CDR1 SNHLY and CDR2 FYNNEI. The CDR3 here is CASSDLAGGAGELFF. The CDR3 DNA reads as TGTGCCAGCAGTGACCTAGCGGGAGGAGCCGGGGAGCTGTTTTTT.

The chain joins TRBV5-1 to TRBJ1-4; tentatively, D is TRBD1 (5 bases). Germline CDR1 is SGHRS and CDR2 is YFSETQ. This CDR3 has 16 amino acids. Trimming left V 2 bases short and J 0 bases short, with 11 bases between. CDR3 sequence reads: CASSLGLTATNEKLFF. The DNA of the CDR3 is TGCGCCAGCAGCTTAGGTTTGACAGCAACTAATGAAAAACTGTTTTTT. Full variable domain (outside the CDR3, taken from reference TRBV5-1 and TRBJ1-4): KAGVTQTPRYLIKTRGQQVTLSCSPISGHRSVSWYQQTPGQGLQFLFEYFSETQRNKGNFPGRFSGRQFSNSRSEMNVSTLELGDSALYLCASSLGLTATNEKLFFGSGTQLSVL.

A single count supports this clone. The chain uses TRBV7-6 and TRBJ1-6; D ambiguous. This CDR3 spans 15 amino acids. The ends were cut back, 0 bases at V and 7 bases at J, with 10 bases in the middle. Germline CDR1 SGHVS, CDR2 FNYEAQ. The CDR3, as DNA: TGTGCCAGCAGCTTAGCGGCCCGTGCAAATTCACCCCTCCACTTT. This sequence encodes CASSLAARANSPLHF.

The chain is built from TRBV28 and TRBJ1-5, with D unresolved. The V gene's germline CDR1 is MDHEN and CDR2 SYDVKM. The germline V and J ends were trimmed by 1 base and 4 bases, with 20 bases remaining between them. This CDR3 contains 18 residues. The CDR3 reads CASSLSAGVRVSNQPQHF. Here the CDR3 DNA reads TGTGCCAGCAGTTTATCCGCTGGGGTAAGAGTCTCGAATCAGCCCCAGCATTTT.

The chain combines TRBV9 with TRBJ2-3, with D perhaps TRBD2 (5 bases). The CDR3 has 12 amino acids. The V gene's germline CDR1 is SGDLS and CDR2 YYNGEE. The V and J ends lost 7 bases and 9 bases respectively, with 15 bases between them. CDR3 DNA sequence: TGTGCCAGCCCTAGGAGGACTGGGACGCAGTATTTT. As protein: CASPRRTGTQYF.

This chain joins TRBV29-1 and TRBJ2-3; no clear D. V gave up 7 bases and J gave up 0 bases, with 11 bases separating them. The CDR3 has 13 residues. Germline V lookup: CDR1 SQVTM, CDR2 ANQGSEA. The CDR3 DNA reads TGCAGCGCTTGGGGTTTAAGCACAGATACGCAGTATTTT. It yields the protein CSAWGLSTDTQYF.

The chain links TRBV2 to TRBJ2-2, with 14 bases lining up with TRBD2. The germline CDR1 and CDR2 sequences are SNHLY and FYNNEI. V was clipped by 9 bases and J by 7 bases; unmatched bases: 16. The CDR3 sequence is 18 residues long. CDR3 nucleotides: TGTGCCAGTAAACCGACTAGCGGGGGGGCCGTTATGTTCGGGGAGCTGTTTTTT. Translated, it gives CASKPTSGGAVMFGELFF. The full variable domain, completed using reference TRBV2 and TRBJ2-2, is EPEVTQTPSHQVTQMGQEVILRCVPISNHLYFYWYRQILGQKVEFLVSFYNNEISEKSEIFDDQFSVERPDGSNFTLKIRSTKLEDSAMYFCASKPTSGGAVMFGELFFGEGSRLTVL.